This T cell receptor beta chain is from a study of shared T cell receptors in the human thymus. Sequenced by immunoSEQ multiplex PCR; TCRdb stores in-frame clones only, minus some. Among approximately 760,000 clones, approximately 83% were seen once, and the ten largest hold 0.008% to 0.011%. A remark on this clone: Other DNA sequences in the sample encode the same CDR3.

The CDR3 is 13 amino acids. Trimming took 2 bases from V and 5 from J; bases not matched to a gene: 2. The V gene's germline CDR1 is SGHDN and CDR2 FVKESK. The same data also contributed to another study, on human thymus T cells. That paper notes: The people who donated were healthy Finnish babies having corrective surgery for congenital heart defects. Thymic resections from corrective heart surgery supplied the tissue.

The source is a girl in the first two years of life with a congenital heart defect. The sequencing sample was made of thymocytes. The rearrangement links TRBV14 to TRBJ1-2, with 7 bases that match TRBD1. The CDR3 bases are TGTGCCAGCAGCCAATCAGGGGGTTATGGCTACACCTTC. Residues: CASSQSGGYGYTF.